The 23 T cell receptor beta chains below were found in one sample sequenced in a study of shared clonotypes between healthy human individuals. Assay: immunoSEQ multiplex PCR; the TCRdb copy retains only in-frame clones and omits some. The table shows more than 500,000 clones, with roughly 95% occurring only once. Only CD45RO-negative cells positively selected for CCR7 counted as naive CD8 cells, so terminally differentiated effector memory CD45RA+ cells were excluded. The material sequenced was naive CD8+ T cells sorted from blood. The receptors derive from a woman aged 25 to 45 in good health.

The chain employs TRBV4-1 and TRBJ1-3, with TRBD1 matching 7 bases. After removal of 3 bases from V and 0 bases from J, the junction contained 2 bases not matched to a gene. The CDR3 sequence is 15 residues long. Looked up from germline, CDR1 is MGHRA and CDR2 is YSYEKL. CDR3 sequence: CASSQRDSSGNTIYF. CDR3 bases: TGCGCCAGCAGCCAGCGGGACAGCTCTGGAAACACCATATATTTT.

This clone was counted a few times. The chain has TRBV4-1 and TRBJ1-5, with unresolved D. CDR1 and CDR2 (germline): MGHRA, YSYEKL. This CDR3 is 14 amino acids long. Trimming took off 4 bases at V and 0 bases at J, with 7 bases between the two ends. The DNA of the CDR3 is TGCGCCAGCAGCCCAGTGAATAGCAATCAGCCCCAGCATTTT. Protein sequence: CASSPVNSNQPQHF.

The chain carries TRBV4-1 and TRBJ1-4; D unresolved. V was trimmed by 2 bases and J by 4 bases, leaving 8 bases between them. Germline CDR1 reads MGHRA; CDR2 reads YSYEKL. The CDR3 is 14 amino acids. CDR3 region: CASSQSTFNEKLFF. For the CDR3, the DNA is TGCGCCAGCAGCCAAAGCACCTTTAATGAAAAACTGTTTTTT.

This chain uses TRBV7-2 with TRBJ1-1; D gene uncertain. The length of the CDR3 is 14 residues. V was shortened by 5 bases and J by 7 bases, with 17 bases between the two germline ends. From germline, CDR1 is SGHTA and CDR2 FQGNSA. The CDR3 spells CASSHVVDSFEAFF. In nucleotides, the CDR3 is TGTGCCAGCAGCCACGTCGTAGATAGCTTTGAAGCTTTCTTT.

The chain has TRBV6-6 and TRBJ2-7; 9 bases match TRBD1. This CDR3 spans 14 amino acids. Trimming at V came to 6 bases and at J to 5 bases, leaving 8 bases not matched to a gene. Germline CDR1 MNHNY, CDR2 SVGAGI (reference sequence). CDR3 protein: CASSSGTGLDEQYF. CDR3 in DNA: TGTGCCAGCAGCTCCGGGACAGGGTTGGACGAGCAGTACTTC.

CDR3 residues: CASSSDGNQPQHF. The CDR3, as DNA: TGTGCCAGCAGTTCGGACGGGAATCAGCCCCAGCATTTT. The V and J genes are TRBV28 and TRBJ1-5; no clear D. The CDR3 sequence is 13 residues long. V was pared by 4 bases and J by 4 bases, with 8 bases between. CDR1 is MDHEN, CDR2 SYDVKM, per germline. Combining the CDR3 with reference TRBV28 and TRBJ1-5 gives the whole variable domain DVKVTQSSRYLVKRTGEKVFLECVQDMDHENMFWYRQDPGLGLRLIYFSYDVKMKEKGDIPEGYSVSREKKERFSLILESASTNQTSMYLCASSSDGNQPQHFGDGTRLSIL.

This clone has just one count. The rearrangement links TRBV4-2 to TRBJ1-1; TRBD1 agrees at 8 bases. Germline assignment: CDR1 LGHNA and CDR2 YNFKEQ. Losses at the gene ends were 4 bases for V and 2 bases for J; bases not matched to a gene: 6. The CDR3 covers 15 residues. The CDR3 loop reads CASSLNDRGNTEAFF. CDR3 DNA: TGTGCCAGCAGCCTGAATGACAGGGGCAACACTGAAGCTTTCTTT.

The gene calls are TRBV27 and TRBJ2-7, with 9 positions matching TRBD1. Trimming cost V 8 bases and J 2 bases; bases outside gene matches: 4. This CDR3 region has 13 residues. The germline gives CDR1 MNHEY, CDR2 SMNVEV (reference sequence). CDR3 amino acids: CASGTGSAYEQYF. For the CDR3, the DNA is TGTGCCAGCGGGACAGGGTCCGCCTACGAGCAGTACTTC.

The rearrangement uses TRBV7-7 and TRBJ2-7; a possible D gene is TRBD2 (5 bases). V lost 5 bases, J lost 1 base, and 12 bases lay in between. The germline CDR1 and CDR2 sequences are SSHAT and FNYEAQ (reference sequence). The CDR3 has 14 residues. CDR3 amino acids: CASSPSRGSYEQYF. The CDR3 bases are TGTGCCAGCAGCCCTAGCCGAGGATCCTACGAGCAGTACTTC.

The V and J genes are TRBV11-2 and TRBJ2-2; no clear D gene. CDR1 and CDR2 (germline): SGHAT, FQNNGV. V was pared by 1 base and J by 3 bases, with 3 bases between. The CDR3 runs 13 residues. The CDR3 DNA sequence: TGTGCCAGCAGCTTAGTAGACACCGGGGAGCTGTTTTTT. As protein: CASSLVDTGELFF.

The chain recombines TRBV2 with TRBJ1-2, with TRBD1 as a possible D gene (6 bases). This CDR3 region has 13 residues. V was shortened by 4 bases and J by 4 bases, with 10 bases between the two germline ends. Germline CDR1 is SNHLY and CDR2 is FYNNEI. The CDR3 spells CASSVRGGYGYTF. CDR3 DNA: TGTGCCAGCAGTGTGAGAGGGGGCTATGGCTACACCTTC.

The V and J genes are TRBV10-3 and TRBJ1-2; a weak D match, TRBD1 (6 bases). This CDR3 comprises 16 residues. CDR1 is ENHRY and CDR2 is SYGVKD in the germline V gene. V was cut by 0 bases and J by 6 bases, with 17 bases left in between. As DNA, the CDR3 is TGTGCCATCAGTGAGTCGAAGGGTTCTGGACAGAATGGCTACACCTTC. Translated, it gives CAISESKGSGQNGYTF.

The CDR3 is CASSQEGGGPADYGYTF. CDR3 sequence (DNA): TGTGCCAGCAGCCAGGAGGGGGGGGGCCCCGCCGACTATGGCTACACCTTC. The V gene is TRBV5-6, the J gene TRBJ1-2; perhaps TRBD1 as D (6 bases). The V gene lost 4 bases and the J gene lost 3 bases, with 22 bases spanning the gap. CDR1 SGHDT and CDR2 YYEEEE come from the germline V gene. The CDR3 spans 17 residues.

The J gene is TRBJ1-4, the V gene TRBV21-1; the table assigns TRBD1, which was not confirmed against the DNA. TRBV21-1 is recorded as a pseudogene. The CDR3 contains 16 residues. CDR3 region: CATRQGADAGNEKLFF. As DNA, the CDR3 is TGTGCCACCCGACAGGGGGCCGATGCAGGTAATGAAAAACTGTTTTTT.

CDR3 protein: CAWTVGGNTEAFF. CDR3 bases: TGTGCCTGGACCGTAGGGGGGAACACTGAAGCTTTCTTT. The V gene is TRBV30, the J gene TRBJ1-1; D is perhaps TRBD1 (6 bases). The CDR3 has 13 residues. The germline V gene has CDR1 GTSNPN and CDR2 SVGIG (reference sequence). With 4 bases removed from V and 1 base from J, the gap between germline ends came to 10 bases.

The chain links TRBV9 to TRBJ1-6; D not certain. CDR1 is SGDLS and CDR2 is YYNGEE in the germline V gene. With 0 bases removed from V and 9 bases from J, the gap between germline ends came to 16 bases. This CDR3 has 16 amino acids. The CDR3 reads CASSVGEAGTGSPLHF. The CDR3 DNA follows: TGTGCCAGCAGCGTAGGTGAGGCGGGTACGGGTTCACCCCTCCACTTT.

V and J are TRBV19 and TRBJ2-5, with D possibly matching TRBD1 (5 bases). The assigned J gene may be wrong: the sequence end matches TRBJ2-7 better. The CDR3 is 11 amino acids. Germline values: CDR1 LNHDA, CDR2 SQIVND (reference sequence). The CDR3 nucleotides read TGTGCCACCCAGGGTCCCTACGAGCAGTACTTC. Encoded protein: CATQGPYEQYF.

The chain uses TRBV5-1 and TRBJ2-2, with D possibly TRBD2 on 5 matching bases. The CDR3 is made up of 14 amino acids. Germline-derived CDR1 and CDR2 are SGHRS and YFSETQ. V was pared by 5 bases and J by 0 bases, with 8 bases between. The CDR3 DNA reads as TGCGCCAGCAGTCCCGGGGCGAACACCGGGGAGCTGTTTTTT. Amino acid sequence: CASSPGANTGELFF.

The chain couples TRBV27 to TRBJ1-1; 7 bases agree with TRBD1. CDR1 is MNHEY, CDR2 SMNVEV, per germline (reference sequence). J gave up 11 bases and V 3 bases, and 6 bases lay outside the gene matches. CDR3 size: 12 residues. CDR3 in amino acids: CASSFPTGEAFF. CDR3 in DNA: TGTGCCAGCAGTTTCCCCACAGGGGAGGCTTTCTTT.

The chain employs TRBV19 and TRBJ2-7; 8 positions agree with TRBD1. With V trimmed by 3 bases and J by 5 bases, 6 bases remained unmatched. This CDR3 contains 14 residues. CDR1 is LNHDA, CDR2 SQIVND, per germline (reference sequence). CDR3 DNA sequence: TGTGCCAGTAGTATTGGACAGGGTCGTGACGAGCAGTACTTC. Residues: CASSIGQGRDEQYF.

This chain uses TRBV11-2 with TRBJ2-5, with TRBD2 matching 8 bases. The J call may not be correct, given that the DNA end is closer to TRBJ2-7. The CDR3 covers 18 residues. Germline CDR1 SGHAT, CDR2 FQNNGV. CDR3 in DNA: TGTGCCAGCAGCCGGAAAGAGGCAGCGGGAGAGTCCGGGTACGAGCAGTACTTC. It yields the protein CASSRKEAAGESGYEQYF.

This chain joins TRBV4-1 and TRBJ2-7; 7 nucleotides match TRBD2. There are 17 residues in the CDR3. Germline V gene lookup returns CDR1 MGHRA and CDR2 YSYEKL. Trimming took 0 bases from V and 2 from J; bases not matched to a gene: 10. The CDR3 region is CASSQDQLGLVAYEQYF. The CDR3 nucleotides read TGCGCCAGCAGCCAAGATCAGTTAGGACTAGTCGCCTACGAGCAGTACTTC.

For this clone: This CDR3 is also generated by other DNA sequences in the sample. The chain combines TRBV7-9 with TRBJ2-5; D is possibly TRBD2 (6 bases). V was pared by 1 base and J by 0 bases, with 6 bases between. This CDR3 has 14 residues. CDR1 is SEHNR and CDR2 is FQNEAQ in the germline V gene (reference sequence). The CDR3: CASSLVADQETQYF. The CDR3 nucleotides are TGTGCCAGCAGCTTAGTAGCGGACCAAGAGACCCAGTACTTC.